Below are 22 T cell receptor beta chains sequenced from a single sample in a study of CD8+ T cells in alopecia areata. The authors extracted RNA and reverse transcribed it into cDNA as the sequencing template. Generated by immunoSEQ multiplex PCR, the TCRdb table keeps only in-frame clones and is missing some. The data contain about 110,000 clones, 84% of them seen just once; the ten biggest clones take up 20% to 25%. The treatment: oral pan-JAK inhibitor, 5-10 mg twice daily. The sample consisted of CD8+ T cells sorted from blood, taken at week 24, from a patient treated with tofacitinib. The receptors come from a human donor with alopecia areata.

This CDR3 reads CASSYRGQGLGFYGYTF. In DNA, the CDR3 is TGCGCCAGCAGCTACCGGGGACAGGGACTAGGGTTCTATGGCTACACCTTC. The chain uses TRBV5-1 and TRBJ1-2; 9 nucleotides agree with TRBD1. V shed 3 bases, J shed 4 bases, and the junction held 13 bases outside the gene matches. The germline CDR1 and CDR2 sequences are SGHRS and YFSETQ. The CDR3 contains 17 residues.

CDR3 region: CASSQVLAGGGQDYNEQFF. The CDR3, as DNA: TGTGCCAGCAGCCAAGTTCTAGCGGGGGGAGGGCAGGACTACAATGAGCAGTTCTTC. This rearrangement joins TRBV4-2 to TRBJ2-1; 11 bases line up with TRBD2. Germline V gene data show CDR1 as LGHNA and CDR2 as YNFKEQ. V trimming: 1 base; J trimming: 3 bases; junction bases outside the gene matches: 11. This CDR3 has 19 residues.

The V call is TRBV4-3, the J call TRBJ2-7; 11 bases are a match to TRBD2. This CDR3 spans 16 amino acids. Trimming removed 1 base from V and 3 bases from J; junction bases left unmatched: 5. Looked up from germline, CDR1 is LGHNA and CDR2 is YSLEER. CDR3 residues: CASSQVVTSGVYEQYF. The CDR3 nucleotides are TGCGCCAGCAGCCAAGTTGTGACTAGCGGGGTCTACGAGCAGTACTTC.

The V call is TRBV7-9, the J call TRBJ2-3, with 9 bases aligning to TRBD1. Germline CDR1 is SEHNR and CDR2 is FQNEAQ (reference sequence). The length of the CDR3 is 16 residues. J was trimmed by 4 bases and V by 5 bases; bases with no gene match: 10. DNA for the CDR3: TGTGCCAGCAGCCCATTTCGGACAGGGGAGGCAGATACGCAGTATTTT. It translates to CASSPFRTGEADTQYF.

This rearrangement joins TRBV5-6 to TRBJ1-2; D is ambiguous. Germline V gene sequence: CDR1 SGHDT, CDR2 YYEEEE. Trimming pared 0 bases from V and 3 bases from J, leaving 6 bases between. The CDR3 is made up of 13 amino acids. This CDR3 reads CASSLGSDYGYTF. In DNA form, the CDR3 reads TGTGCCAGCAGCTTGGGGTCAGACTATGGCTACACCTTC.

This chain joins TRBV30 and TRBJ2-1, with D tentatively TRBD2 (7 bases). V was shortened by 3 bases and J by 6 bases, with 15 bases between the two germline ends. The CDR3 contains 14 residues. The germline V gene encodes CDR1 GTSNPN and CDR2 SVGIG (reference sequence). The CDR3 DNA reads TGTGCCTGGAGCCTCGGGGGGCCTGGCAATGAGCAGTTCTTC. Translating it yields CAWSLGGPGNEQFF.

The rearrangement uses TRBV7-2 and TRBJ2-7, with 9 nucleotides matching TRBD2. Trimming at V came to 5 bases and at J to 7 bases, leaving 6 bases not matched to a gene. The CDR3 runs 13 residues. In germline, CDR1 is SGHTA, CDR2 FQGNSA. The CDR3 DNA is TGTGCCAGCAGCCCAGTAGCGGGGGAGGAGCAGTACTTC. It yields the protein CASSPVAGEEQYF.

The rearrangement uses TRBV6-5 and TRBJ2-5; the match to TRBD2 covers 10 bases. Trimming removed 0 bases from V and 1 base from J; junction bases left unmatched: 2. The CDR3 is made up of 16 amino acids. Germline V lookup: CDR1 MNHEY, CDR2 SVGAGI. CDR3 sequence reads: CASSYSTSGAQETQYF. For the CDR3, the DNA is TGTGCCAGCAGTTACTCCACTAGCGGGGCCCAAGAGACCCAGTACTTC.

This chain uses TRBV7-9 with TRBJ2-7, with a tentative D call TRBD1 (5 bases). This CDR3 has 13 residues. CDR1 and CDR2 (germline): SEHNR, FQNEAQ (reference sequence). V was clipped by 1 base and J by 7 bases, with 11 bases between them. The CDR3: CASSLEGVGEQYF. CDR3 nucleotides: TGTGCCAGCAGCTTAGAAGGGGTAGGGGAGCAGTACTTC.

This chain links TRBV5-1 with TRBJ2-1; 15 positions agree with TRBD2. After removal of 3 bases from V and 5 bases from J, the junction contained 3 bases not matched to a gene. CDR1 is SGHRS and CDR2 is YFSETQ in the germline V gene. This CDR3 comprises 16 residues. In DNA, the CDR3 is TGCGCCAGCAGCTCCGGACTAGCGGGGGGGCACAATGAGCAGTTCTTC. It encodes CASSSGLAGGHNEQFF.

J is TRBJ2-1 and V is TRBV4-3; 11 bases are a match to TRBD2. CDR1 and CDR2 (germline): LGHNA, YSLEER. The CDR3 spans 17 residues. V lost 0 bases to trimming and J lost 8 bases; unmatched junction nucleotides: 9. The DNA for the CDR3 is TGCGCCAGCAGCCAAGATTCGGTAGCGGGGGGGTCCTATGAGCAGTTCTTC. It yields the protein CASSQDSVAGGSYEQFF.

Here the CDR3 DNA reads TGTGCCAGCAGCCTGAGCGGGGTCTACGAGCAGTACTTC. This encodes CASSLSGVYEQYF. V gene TRBV13 combines with J gene TRBJ2-7; 7 bases line up with TRBD2. V gave up 5 bases and J gave up 3 bases; unmatched junction bases: 4. Germline loops: CDR1 PRHDT, CDR2 FYEKMQ (reference sequence). The CDR3 has 13 residues.

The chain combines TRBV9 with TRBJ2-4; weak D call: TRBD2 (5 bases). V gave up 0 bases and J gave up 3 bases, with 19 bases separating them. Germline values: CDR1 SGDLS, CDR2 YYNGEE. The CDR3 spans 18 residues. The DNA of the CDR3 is TGTGCCAGCAGCGTAGAGCCCTCATTTGAGGGAGTCAAAAACATTCAGTACTTC. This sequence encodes CASSVEPSFEGVKNIQYF.

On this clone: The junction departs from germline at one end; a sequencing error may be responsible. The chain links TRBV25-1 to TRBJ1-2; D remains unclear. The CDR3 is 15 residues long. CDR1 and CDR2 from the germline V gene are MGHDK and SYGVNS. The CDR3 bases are TGTGCCCGCAGTGAATATGGCAATACTAACTATGGCTACACCTTC. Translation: CARSEYGNTNYGYTF.

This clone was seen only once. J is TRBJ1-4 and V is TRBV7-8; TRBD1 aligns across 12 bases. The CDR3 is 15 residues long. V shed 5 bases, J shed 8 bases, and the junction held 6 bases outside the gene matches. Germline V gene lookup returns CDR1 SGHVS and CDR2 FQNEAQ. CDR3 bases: TGTGCCAGCAGCCCCGGGACAGGGGGCCAAGAAAAACTGTTTTTT. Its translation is CASSPGTGGQEKLFF.

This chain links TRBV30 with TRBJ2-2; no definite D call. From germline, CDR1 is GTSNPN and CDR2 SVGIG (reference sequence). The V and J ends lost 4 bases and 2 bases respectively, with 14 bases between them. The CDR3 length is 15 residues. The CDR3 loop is CAWIYGTANTGELFF. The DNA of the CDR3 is TGTGCCTGGATCTACGGAACAGCAAACACCGGGGAGCTGTTTTTT.

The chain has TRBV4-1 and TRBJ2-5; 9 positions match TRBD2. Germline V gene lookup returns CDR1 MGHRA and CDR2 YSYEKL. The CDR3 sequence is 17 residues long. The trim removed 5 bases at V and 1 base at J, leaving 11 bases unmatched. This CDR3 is CASSSFIAGAFQETQYF. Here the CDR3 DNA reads TGCGCCAGCAGCTCATTCATAGCGGGGGCTTTCCAAGAGACCCAGTACTTC.

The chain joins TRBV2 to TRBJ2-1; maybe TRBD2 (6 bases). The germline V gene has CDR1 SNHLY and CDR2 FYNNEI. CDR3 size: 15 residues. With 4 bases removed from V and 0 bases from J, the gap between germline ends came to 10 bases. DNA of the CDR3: TGTGCCAGCAGTGGGACTACCAGCTCCTACAATGAGCAGTTCTTC. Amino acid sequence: CASSGTTSSYNEQFF. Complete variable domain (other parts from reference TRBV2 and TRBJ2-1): EPEVTQTPSHQVTQMGQEVILRCVPISNHLYFYWYRQILGQKVEFLVSFYNNEISEKSEIFDDQFSVERPDGSNFTLKIRSTKLEDSAMYFCASSGTTSSYNEQFFGPGTRLTVL.

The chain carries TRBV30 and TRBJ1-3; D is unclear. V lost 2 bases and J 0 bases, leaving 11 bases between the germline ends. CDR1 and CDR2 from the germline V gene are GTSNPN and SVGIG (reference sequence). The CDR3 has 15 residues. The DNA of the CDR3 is TGTGCCTGGAGTCGGCTTGGGGACTCTGGAAACACCATATATTTT. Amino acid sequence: CAWSRLGDSGNTIYF.

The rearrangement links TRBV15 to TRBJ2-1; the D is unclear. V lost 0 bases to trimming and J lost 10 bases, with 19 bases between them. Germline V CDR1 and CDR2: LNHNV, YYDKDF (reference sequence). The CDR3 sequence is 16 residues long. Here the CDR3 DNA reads TGTGCCACCAGCAGAGAATCCCAGTCAACCGCCCCCGAGCAGTTCTTC. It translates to CATSRESQSTAPEQFF.

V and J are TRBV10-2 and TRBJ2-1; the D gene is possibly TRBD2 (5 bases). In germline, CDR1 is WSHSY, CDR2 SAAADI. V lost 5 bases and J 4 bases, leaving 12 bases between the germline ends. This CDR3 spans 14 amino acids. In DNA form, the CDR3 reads TGCGCCAGCAGTCCTAGCCACTTATACAATGAGCAGTTCTTC. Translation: CASSPSHLYNEQFF.

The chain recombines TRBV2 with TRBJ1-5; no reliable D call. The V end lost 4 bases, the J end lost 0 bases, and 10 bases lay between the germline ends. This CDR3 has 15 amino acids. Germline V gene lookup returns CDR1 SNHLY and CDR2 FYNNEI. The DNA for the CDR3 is TGTGCCAGCAGTGCGCCGGGATATAGCAATCAGCCCCAGCATTTT. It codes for CASSAPGYSNQPQHF.